The rows below give T cell receptor beta chains drawn from one sample of a study of response to subunit inactivated influenza vaccine. Each CDR3 protein gets one entry after TCRdb re-called the RT-PCR reads with MiXCR. The table records around 480,000 distinct CDR3 sequences, 10% to 11% of them present only once. The source was PBMCs from blood, collected about 40 days after vaccination. These receptors originate from a middle-aged man who received an inactivated influenza vaccine. Both conserved end residues are part of each CDR3. The order of the fields is J gene, D gene, V gene, clone size, CDR3 protein, CDR3 DNA. A D gene is named only where the DNA matches it firmly. Only some rows state a clone size, as once, few, many or a class for expanded clones.

j_gene: TRBJ1-5
d_gene: NA
v_gene: TRBV6-1
abundance: NA
CDR3aa: CASSEFGQPQHF
CDR3nt: TGTGCCAGCAGTGAATTCGGGCAGCCCCAGCATTTT

j_gene: TRBJ2-1
d_gene: NA
v_gene: TRBV6-1
abundance: few
CDR3aa: CASGSGWEQFF
CDR3nt: TGTGCCAGCGGGTCGGGATGGGAGCAGTTCTTC

j_gene: TRBJ1-1
d_gene: NA
v_gene: TRBV10-3
abundance: many
CDR3aa: CAISESTVNTEAFF
CDR3nt: TGTGCCATCAGTGAGTCGACAGTTAACACTGAAGCTTTCTTT

j_gene: TRBJ2-1
d_gene: TRBD2
v_gene: TRBV20-1
abundance: many
CDR3aa: CSASQGLARARWQFF
CDR3nt: TGCAGTGCTAGCCAGGGACTAGCGCGGGCTAGGTGGCAGTTCTTC

j_gene: TRBJ1-1
d_gene: TRBD1
v_gene: TRBV4-3
abundance: NA
CDR3aa: CASSQGYTGEGVGPTEAFF
CDR3nt: TGCGCCAGCAGCCAAGGATATACAGGGGAAGGGGTGGGGCCCACTGAAGCTTTCTTT

j_gene: TRBJ2-3
d_gene: TRBD1
v_gene: TRBV7-9
abundance: NA
CDR3aa: CASSLTTGPDTQYF
CDR3nt: TGTGCCAGCAGCTTAACGACAGGGCCAGATACGCAGTATTTT

j_gene: TRBJ2-5
d_gene: TRBD1
v_gene: TRBV5-1
abundance: few
CDR3aa: CASSLIGQGETQYF
CDR3nt: TGCGCCAGCAGCTTGATCGGACAGGGAGAGACCCAGTACTTC

j_gene: TRBJ2-2
d_gene: NA
v_gene: TRBV28
abundance: few
CDR3aa: CASSLSDYTGELFF
CDR3nt: TGTGCCAGCAGTTTATCAGATTACACCGGGGAGCTGTTTTTT

j_gene: TRBJ2-1
d_gene: NA
v_gene: TRBV12-3/TRBV12-4
abundance: NA
CDR3aa: CASSWGPGSNEQFF
CDR3nt: TGTGCCAGCAGTTGGGGGCCAGGATCCAATGAGCAGTTCTTC

j_gene: TRBJ2-2
d_gene: NA
v_gene: TRBV6-5
abundance: NA
CDR3aa: CASSLRVPTGELFF
CDR3nt: TGTGCCAGCAGCTTACGGGTCCCCACCGGGGAGCTGTTTTTT

j_gene: TRBJ2-1
d_gene: TRBD2
v_gene: TRBV11-2
abundance: many
CDR3aa: CASSLIVGGGAEQFF
CDR3nt: TGTGCCAGCAGCTTAATTGTGGGCGGGGGGGCTGAGCAGTTCTTC

j_gene: TRBJ2-3
d_gene: TRBD1
v_gene: TRBV9
abundance: few
CDR3aa: CASSVSGQGGTDTQYF
CDR3nt: TGTGCCAGCAGCGTCTCCGGACAGGGGGGTACAGATACGCAGTATTTT

j_gene: TRBJ1-2
d_gene: TRBD1
v_gene: TRBV29-1
abundance: many
CDR3aa: CSLLGTGTDGYTF
CDR3nt: TGCAGCCTTCTGGGGACAGGGACGGATGGCTACACCTTC

j_gene: TRBJ2-2
d_gene: TRBD2
v_gene: TRBV10-3
abundance: NA
CDR3aa: CAIRAGVTNTGELFF
CDR3nt: TGTGCCATCAGAGCGGGAGTTACGAACACCGGGGAGCTGTTTTTT

j_gene: TRBJ2-7
d_gene: TRBD2
v_gene: TRBV20-1
abundance: few
CDR3aa: CSARGLAGGREQYF
CDR3nt: TGCAGTGCTAGAGGACTAGCGGGAGGGAGGGAGCAGTACTTC

j_gene: TRBJ2-1
d_gene: NA
v_gene: TRBV20-1
abundance: NA
CDR3aa: CLPAGSSYNEQFF
CDR3nt: TGCCTTCCAGCGGGTAGCTCCTACAATGAGCAGTTCTTC

j_gene: TRBJ2-1
d_gene: NA
v_gene: TRBV6-5
abundance: NA
CDR3aa: CASSSGFHNEQFF
CDR3nt: TGTGCCAGCAGTTCGGGATTCCACAATGAGCAGTTCTTC